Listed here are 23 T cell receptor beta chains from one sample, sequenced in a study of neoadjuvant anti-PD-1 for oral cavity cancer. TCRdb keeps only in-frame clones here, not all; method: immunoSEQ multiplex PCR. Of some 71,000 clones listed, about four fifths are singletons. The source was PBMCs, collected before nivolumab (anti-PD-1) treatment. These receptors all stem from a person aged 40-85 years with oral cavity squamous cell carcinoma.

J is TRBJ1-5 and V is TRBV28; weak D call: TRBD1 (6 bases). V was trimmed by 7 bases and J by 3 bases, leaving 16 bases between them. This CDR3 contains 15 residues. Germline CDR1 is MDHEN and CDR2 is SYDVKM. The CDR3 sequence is CASTGEGGINQPQHF. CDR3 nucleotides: TGTGCCAGCACGGGGGAGGGGGGTATCAATCAGCCCCAGCATTTT.

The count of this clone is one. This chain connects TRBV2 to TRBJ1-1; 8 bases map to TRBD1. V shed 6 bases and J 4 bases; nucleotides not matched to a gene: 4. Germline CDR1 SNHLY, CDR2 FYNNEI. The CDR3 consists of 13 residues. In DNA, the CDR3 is TGTGCCAGCAGGGACAGGGTAGGCACTGAAGCTTTCTTT. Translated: CASRDRVGTEAFF.

Here the CDR3 DNA reads TGTGCCAGCAGCTTGGCCCTAAAGGGCACTGAAGCTTTCTTT. Its translation: CASSLALKGTEAFF. The chain carries TRBV5-4 and TRBJ1-1; D is ambiguous. The CDR3 runs to 14 residues. The V gene's germline CDR1 is SGHNT and CDR2 YYREEE (reference sequence). V was clipped by 0 bases and J by 4 bases, with 10 bases between them.

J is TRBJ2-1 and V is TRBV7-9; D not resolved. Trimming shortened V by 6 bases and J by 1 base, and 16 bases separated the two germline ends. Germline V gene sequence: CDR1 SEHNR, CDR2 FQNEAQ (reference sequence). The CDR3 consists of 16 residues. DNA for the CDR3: TGTGCCAGCAGGGTGGGCAGAGCCGATTCCTACAATGAGCAGTTCTTC. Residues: CASRVGRADSYNEQFF.

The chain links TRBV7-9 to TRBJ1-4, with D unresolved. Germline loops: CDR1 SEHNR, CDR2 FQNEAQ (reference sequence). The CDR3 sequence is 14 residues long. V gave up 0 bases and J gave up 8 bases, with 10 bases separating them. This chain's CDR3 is CASSLAVDAEKLFF. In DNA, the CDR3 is TGTGCCAGCAGCTTAGCGGTAGACGCCGAAAAACTGTTTTTT.

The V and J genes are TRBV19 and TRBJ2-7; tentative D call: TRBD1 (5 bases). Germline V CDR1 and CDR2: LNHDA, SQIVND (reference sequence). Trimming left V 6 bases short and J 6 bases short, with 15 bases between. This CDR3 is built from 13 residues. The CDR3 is CASSDTQGAEQYF. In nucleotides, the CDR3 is TGTGCCAGTAGCGATACCCAAGGGGCCGAGCAGTACTTC.

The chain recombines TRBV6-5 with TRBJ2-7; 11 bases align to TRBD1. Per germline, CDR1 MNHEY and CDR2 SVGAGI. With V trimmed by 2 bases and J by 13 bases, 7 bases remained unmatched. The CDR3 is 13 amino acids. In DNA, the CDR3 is TGTGCCAGCAGTTACGGACAGGGGGCCTCTAGCTACTTC. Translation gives CASSYGQGASSYF.

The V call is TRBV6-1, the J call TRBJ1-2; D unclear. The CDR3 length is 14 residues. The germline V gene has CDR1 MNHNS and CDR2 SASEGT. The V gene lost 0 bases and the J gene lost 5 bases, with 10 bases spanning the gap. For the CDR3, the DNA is TGTGCCAGCAGTGAAGCGCTTACGGGTTATGGCTACACCTTC. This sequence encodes CASSEALTGYGYTF.

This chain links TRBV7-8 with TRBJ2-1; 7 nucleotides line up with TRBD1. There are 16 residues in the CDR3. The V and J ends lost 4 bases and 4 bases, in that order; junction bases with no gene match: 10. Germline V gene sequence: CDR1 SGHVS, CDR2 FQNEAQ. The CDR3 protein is CASSSRGDSLYNEQFF. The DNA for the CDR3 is TGTGCCAGCAGCTCCAGAGGGGACAGCTTGTACAATGAGCAGTTCTTC.

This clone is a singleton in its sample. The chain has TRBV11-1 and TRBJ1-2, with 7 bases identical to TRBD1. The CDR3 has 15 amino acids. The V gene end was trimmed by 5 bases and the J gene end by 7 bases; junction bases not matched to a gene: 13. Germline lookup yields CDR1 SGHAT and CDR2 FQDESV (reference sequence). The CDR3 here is CASSRWTGSVGGYTF. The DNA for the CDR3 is TGTGCCAGCAGCAGGTGGACAGGATCCGTTGGTGGCTACACCTTC.

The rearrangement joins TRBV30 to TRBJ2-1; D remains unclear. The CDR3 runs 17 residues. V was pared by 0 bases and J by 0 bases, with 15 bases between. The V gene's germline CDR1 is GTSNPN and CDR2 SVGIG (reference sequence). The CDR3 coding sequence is TGTGCCTGGAGTGTCATTTCCCTTAAAAGCTCCTACAATGAGCAGTTCTTC. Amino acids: CAWSVISLKSSYNEQFF.

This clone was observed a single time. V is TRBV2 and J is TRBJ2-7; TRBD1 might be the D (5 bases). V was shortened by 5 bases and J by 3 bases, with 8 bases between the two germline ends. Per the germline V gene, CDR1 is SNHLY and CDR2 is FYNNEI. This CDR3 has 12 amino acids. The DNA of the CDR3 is TGTGCCAGCAGTCAGGGTGGCTACGAGCAGTACTTC. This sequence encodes CASSQGGYEQYF.

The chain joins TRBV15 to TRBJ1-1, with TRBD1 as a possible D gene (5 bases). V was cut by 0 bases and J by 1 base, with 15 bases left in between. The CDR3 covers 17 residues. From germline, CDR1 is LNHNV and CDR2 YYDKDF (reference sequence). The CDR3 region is CATSRDLLGASNTEAFF. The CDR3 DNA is TGTGCCACCAGCAGAGATCTCTTAGGGGCGTCGAACACTGAAGCTTTCTTT.

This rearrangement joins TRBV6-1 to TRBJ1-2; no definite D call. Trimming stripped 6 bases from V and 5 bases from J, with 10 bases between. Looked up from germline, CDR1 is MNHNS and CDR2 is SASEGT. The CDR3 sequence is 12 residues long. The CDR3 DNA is TGTGCCAGCAGCGAACACCATTATGGCTACACCTTC. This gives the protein CASSEHHYGYTF.

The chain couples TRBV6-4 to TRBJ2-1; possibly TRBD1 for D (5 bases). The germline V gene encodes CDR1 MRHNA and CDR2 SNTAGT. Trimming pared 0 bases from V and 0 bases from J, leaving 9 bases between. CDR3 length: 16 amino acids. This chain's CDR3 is CASSDSGASSYNEQFF. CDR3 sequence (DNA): TGTGCCAGCAGTGACTCTGGGGCAAGCTCCTACAATGAGCAGTTCTTC.

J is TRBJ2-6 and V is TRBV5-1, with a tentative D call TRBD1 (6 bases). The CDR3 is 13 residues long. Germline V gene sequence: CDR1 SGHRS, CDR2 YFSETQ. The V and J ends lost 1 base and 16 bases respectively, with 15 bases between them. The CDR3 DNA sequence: TGCGCCAGCAGCTTGAGCTTGGACAGCGGACTGACTTTC. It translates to CASSLSLDSGLTF.

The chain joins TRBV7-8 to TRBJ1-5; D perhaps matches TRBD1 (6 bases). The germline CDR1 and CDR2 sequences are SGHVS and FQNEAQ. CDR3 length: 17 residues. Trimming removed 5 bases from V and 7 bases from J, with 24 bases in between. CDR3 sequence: CASSLQIDRRISQPQHF. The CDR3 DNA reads TGTGCCAGCAGCCTTCAAATCGACAGGAGGATTAGCCAGCCCCAGCATTTT.

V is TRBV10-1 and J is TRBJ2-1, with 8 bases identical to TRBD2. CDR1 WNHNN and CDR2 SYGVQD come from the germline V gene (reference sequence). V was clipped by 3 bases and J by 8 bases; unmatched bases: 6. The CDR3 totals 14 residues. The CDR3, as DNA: TGCGCCAGCAGTGATCAAGGGACTAGTGATGAGCAGTTCTTC. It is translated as CASSDQGTSDEQFF.

CDR3 residues: CASRGRRGNTEAFF. The DNA for the CDR3 is TGTGCCAGTAGGGGGAGGCGAGGGAACACTGAAGCTTTCTTT. The chain couples TRBV19 to TRBJ1-1; no clear D. Germline V CDR1 and CDR2: LNHDA, SQIVND (reference sequence). This CDR3 is 14 amino acids long. V lost 6 bases and J lost 1, with 12 bases in between.

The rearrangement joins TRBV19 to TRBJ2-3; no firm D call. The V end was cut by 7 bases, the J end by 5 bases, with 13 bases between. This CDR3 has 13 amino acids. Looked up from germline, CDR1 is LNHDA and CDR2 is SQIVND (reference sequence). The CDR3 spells CASNYGMGDTQYF. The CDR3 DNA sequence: TGTGCCAGTAATTATGGGATGGGAGATACGCAGTATTTT. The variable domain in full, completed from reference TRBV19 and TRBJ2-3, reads DGGITQSPKYLFRKEGQNVTLSCEQNLNHDAMYWYRQDPGQGLRLIYYSQIVNDFQKGDIAEGYSVSREKKESFPLTVTSAQKNPTAFYLCASNYGMGDTQYFGPGTRLTVL.

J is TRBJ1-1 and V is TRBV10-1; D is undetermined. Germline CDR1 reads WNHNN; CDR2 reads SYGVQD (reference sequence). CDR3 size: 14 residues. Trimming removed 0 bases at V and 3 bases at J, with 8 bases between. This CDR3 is CASSESIWDTEAFF. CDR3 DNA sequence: TGCGCCAGCAGTGAGTCGATTTGGGACACTGAAGCTTTCTTT.

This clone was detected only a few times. CDR3 loop: CASSQDWDRVNQPQHF. In DNA form, the CDR3 reads TGCGCCAGCAGCCAAGATTGGGACAGGGTAAACCAGCCCCAGCATTTT. This chain joins TRBV4-1 and TRBJ1-5, with 9 positions matching TRBD1. This CDR3 has 16 residues. The germline CDR1 and CDR2 sequences are MGHRA and YSYEKL. The junction had 7 bases not matched to a gene; V was cut back by 0 bases and J by 7 bases.

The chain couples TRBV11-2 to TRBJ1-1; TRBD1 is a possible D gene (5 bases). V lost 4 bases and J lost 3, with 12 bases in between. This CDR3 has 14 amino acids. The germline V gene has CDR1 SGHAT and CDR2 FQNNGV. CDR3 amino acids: CASSSGYLDTEAFF. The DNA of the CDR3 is TGTGCCAGCAGCTCAGGGTACCTGGACACTGAAGCTTTCTTT. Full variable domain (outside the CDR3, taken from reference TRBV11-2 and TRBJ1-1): EAGVAQSPRYKIIEKRQSVAFWCNPISGHATLYWYQQILGQGPKLLIQFQNNGVVDDSQLPKDRFSAERLKGVDSTLKIQPAKLEDSAVYLCASSSGYLDTEAFFGQGTRLTVV.